The next 14 T cell receptor beta chains were all read from a single sample in a study of OX40 agonist ivuxolimab in advanced cancers. The repertoire was sequenced with immunoSEQ multiplex PCR; TCRdb's copy has only in-frame clones and lacks some. There are 70,000 or so clones in the sample; roughly 90% occur only once, and approximately 0.3% lies in the top ten. Source: CD4+ or CD8+ T cells sorted from blood, taken in a trial of the OX40 agonist ivuxolimab. These receptors were taken from an adult with an advanced solid tumor such as melanoma, head and neck, liver or kidney cancer.

The genes are TRBV6-1 and TRBJ2-2; D gene ambiguous. This CDR3 spans 11 amino acids. V shed 9 bases and J shed 6 bases, with 8 bases lying between them. The germline V gene encodes CDR1 MNHNS and CDR2 SASEGT. CDR3 sequence: CASFQAGELFF. CDR3 nucleotides: TGTGCCAGTTTCCAGGCCGGGGAGCTGTTTTTT.

In DNA, the CDR3 is TGTGCCAGCAGTTACTCAGGCCAGCTTAATCAGCCCCAGCATTTT. This encodes CASSYSGQLNQPQHF. The gene calls are TRBV6-6 and TRBJ1-5, with D unclear. From germline, CDR1 is MNHNY and CDR2 SVGAGI (reference sequence). The CDR3 has 15 residues. The ends were cut back, 0 bases at V and 4 bases at J, with 10 bases in the middle.

The J gene is TRBJ2-7, the V gene TRBV19, with a weak D call TRBD1 (6 bases). CDR1 is LNHDA and CDR2 is SQIVND in the germline V gene (reference sequence). The CDR3 has 13 residues. The V and J ends lost 5 bases and 4 bases respectively, with 12 bases between them. The DNA for the CDR3 is TGTGCCAGTAGTGACGGGACACTATACGAGCAGTACTTC. Encoded protein: CASSDGTLYEQYF.

This chain connects TRBV9 to TRBJ1-1; the match to TRBD1 covers 8 bases. This CDR3 region has 17 residues. With 0 bases clipped from V and 5 bases from J, the junction kept 12 bases outside the gene matches. Germline V gene lookup returns CDR1 SGDLS and CDR2 YYNGEE. For the CDR3, the DNA is TGTGCCAGCAGCGTAGGAGAGACAGGGGCTTTAAAAACTGAAGCTTTCTTT. Its protein product is CASSVGETGALKTEAFF. The complete variable domain, with remaining parts taken from reference TRBV9 and TRBJ1-1, reads DSGVTQTPKHLITATGQRVTLRCSPRSGDLSVYWYQQSLDQGLQFLIQYYNGEERAKGNILERFSAQQFPDLHSELNLSSLELGDSALYFCASSVGETGALKTEAFFGQGTRLTVV.

A single count supports this clone. The chain employs TRBV19 and TRBJ2-7, with 12 bases identical to TRBD1. Trimming at V came to 5 bases and at J to 4 bases, leaving 15 bases not matched to a gene. This CDR3 is built from 18 residues. Looked up from germline, CDR1 is LNHDA and CDR2 is SQIVND (reference sequence). The CDR3 DNA reads as TGTGCCAGTAGTCTCCGTGCGGGGACAGGGGGCCGGTTTTACGAGCAGTACTTC. This codes for CASSLRAGTGGRFYEQYF. Using reference TRBV19 and TRBJ2-7 for the parts outside the CDR3, the full variable domain is DGGITQSPKYLFRKEGQNVTLSCEQNLNHDAMYWYRQDPGQGLRLIYYSQIVNDFQKGDIAEGYSVSREKKESFPLTVTSAQKNPTAFYLCASSLRAGTGGRFYEQYFGPGTRLTVT.

V usage is TRBV6-1 and J usage is TRBJ1-4, with D tentatively TRBD1 (6 bases). The CDR3 spans 14 residues. The V gene lost 6 bases and the J gene lost 4 bases, with 12 bases spanning the gap. CDR1 and CDR2 from the germline V gene are MNHNS and SASEGT. The CDR3 reads CASSGGRGNEKLFF. The CDR3 nucleotides are TGTGCCAGCAGCGGGGGCAGGGGTAATGAAAAACTGTTTTTT.

This clone qualifies as medium-sized. J is TRBJ1-2 and V is TRBV19; the match to TRBD1 covers 11 bases. The CDR3 contains 15 residues. Germline V gene lookup returns CDR1 LNHDA and CDR2 SQIVND (reference sequence). The ends lost 3 bases at V and 4 bases at J; junction bases unmatched: 4. The CDR3 loop reads CASSMAGTGGYGYTF. CDR3 DNA sequence: TGTGCCAGTAGTATGGCCGGGACAGGGGGCTATGGCTACACCTTC. The whole variable domain, remainder taken from reference TRBV19 and TRBJ1-2, is DGGITQSPKYLFRKEGQNVTLSCEQNLNHDAMYWYRQDPGQGLRLIYYSQIVNDFQKGDIAEGYSVSREKKESFPLTVTSAQKNPTAFYLCASSMAGTGGYGYTFGSGTRLTVV.

The CDR3 DNA reads as TGTGCCAGCAGCCATGGCCGGATCCCAGATACGCAGTATTTT. This codes for CASSHGRIPDTQYF. The chain couples TRBV7-9 to TRBJ2-3; unclear D gene. The V end lost 5 bases, the J end lost 4 bases, and 13 bases lay between the germline ends. Germline CDR1 and CDR2: SEHNR and FQNEAQ (reference sequence). The CDR3 is 14 residues long.

The chain is built from TRBV27 and TRBJ2-1; D is possibly TRBD1 or TRBD2 (5 bases each). Trimming took off 2 bases at V and 13 bases at J, with 18 bases between the two ends. The length of the CDR3 is 14 residues. Germline CDR1 MNHEY, CDR2 SMNVEV (reference sequence). This chain's CDR3 is CASSLRLFRDPQFF. CDR3 coding DNA: TGTGCCAGCAGTTTAAGGTTGTTCCGGGACCCCCAGTTCTTC.

This sequence joins TRBV29-1 and TRBJ2-3; 9 bases map to TRBD2. From germline, CDR1 is SQVTM and CDR2 ANQGSEA. V trimming: 6 bases; J trimming: 5 bases; junction bases outside the gene matches: 9. The CDR3 is 14 residues long. The CDR3 DNA reads TGCAGCGTGGGAGCGGGAGGACTGGGAGATACGCAGTATTTT. Translating it yields CSVGAGGLGDTQYF.

Regarding this clone: Other DNA sequences within the sample encode an identical CDR3. The V and J genes are TRBV5-1 and TRBJ1-5; D gene unclear. Germline loops: CDR1 SGHRS, CDR2 YFSETQ. V shed 4 bases and J shed 0 bases, with 8 bases lying between them. The length of the CDR3 is 14 residues. The chain's CDR3 is CASSSGDSNQPQHF. For the CDR3, the DNA is TGCGCCAGCAGCAGCGGGGATAGCAATCAGCCCCAGCATTTT.

The CDR3 DNA reads TGTGCCAGCAGCTTATTAGACAGCCCGAACACTGAAGCTTTCTTT. It is translated as CASSLLDSPNTEAFF. The chain has TRBV7-8 and TRBJ1-1, with D perhaps TRBD1 (5 bases). V lost 2 bases, J lost 1 base, and 11 bases lay in between. The CDR3 has 15 residues. CDR1 and CDR2 (germline): SGHVS, FQNEAQ.

The V call is TRBV11-1, the J call TRBJ1-2; D is perhaps TRBD1 (6 bases). Germline assignment: CDR1 SGHAT and CDR2 FQDESV (reference sequence). With 3 bases removed from V and 4 bases from J, the gap between germline ends came to 9 bases. CDR3 length equals 13 residues. The CDR3 sequence is CASSLPQGYGYTF. CDR3 DNA sequence: TGTGCCAGCAGCTTGCCACAGGGCTATGGCTACACCTTC.

The chain links TRBV5-1 to TRBJ2-7, with 7 bases matching TRBD2. J was trimmed by 0 bases and V by 7 bases; bases with no gene match: 16. CDR1 SGHRS and CDR2 YFSETQ come from the germline V gene. This CDR3 region has 17 residues. The CDR3 loop is CASSELERSGTSYEQYF. CDR3 sequence (DNA): TGCGCCAGCTCAGAGCTTGAAAGGAGCGGGACCTCCTACGAGCAGTACTTC. The variable domain in full, completed from reference TRBV5-1 and TRBJ2-7, reads KAGVTQTPRYLIKTRGQQVTLSCSPISGHRSVSWYQQTPGQGLQFLFEYFSETQRNKGNFPGRFSGRQFSNSRSEMNVSTLELGDSALYLCASSELERSGTSYEQYFGPGTRLTVT.